A single sample gave rise to the 29 T cell receptor beta chains below, sequenced in a study of blood T cell repertoires in COVID-19. Sequencing was performed with immunoSEQ multiplex PCR; in TCRdb, only in-frame clones are kept and a portion is missing. The sample yields about 210,000 clones, more than 75% seen once. Sequencing used PBMCs or T cells enriched from blood (not recorded which). The receptors stem from a young man with acute COVID-19.

The chain employs TRBV5-1 and TRBJ1-3; D might be TRBD1 (5 bases). From germline, CDR1 is SGHRS and CDR2 YFSETQ. The CDR3 covers 14 residues. V lost 5 bases to trimming and J lost 0 bases, with 9 bases between them. Written as DNA, the CDR3 is TGCGCCAGCAGTCCTACAGGCTCTGGAAACACCATATATTTT. Translating gives CASSPTGSGNTIYF.

The V and J genes are TRBV5-1 and TRBJ1-2, with 8 bases that match TRBD1. From germline, CDR1 is SGHRS and CDR2 YFSETQ. Germline trimming cut 0 bases from V and 8 bases from J; bases unmatched to any gene: 9. This CDR3 is built from 15 residues. The CDR3 spells CASSLGFRGHEGYTF. The CDR3 DNA sequence: TGCGCCAGCAGCTTGGGTTTCAGGGGGCATGAGGGCTACACCTTC.

CDR3 sequence (DNA): TGTGCCAGCAGTTTAAACAGGGCAAGTGGCTACACCTTC. This encodes CASSLNRASGYTF. The chain is built from TRBV12-3 or TRBV12-4 and TRBJ1-2; maybe TRBD1 (6 bases). The CDR3 has 13 amino acids. The V gene lost 2 bases and the J gene lost 7 bases, with 11 bases spanning the gap.

The genes are TRBV7-6 and TRBJ1-3; a possible D gene is TRBD1 (5 bases). This CDR3 is built from 17 residues. Germline CDR1 SGHVS, CDR2 FNYEAQ. V gave up 1 base and J gave up 1 base, with 14 bases separating them. The CDR3 nucleotides read TGTGCCAGCAGCTTAGAGGTGCCACAGGCTTCTGGAAACACCATATATTTT. It is translated as CASSLEVPQASGNTIYF.

This clone occurred a few times. This chain links TRBV18 with TRBJ2-3; TRBD1 is a possible D gene (6 bases). This CDR3 spans 15 amino acids. Trimming removed 0 bases at V and 3 bases at J, with 10 bases between. Germline V gene lookup returns CDR1 KGHSH and CDR2 LQKENI. The CDR3 reads CASSPPQGWTDTQYF. Written as DNA, the CDR3 is TGTGCCAGCTCACCACCACAGGGTTGGACAGATACGCAGTATTTT.

V usage is TRBV5-1 and J usage is TRBJ1-5; D perhaps matches TRBD1 (5 bases). The CDR3 spans 15 residues. The V and J ends lost 0 bases and 7 bases respectively, with 14 bases between them. The germline CDR1 and CDR2 sequences are SGHRS and YFSETQ. CDR3 protein: CASSLGVGVSQPQHF. The CDR3 nucleotides read TGCGCCAGCAGCTTGGGGGTAGGGGTTAGCCAGCCCCAGCATTTT.

This clone showed up many times. The CDR3 coding sequence is TGTGCCACCAGTGATTCGGGCAGGGGACAAGAGACCCAGTACTTC. This translates into CATSDSGRGQETQYF. The chain carries TRBV24-1 and TRBJ2-5; weak D call: TRBD1 (6 bases). The CDR3 runs to 15 residues. Germline values: CDR1 KGHDR, CDR2 SFDVKD. V was pared by 2 bases and J by 2 bases, with 11 bases between.

The chain's CDR3 is CASSEGTGGSPLHF. DNA for the CDR3: TGTGCCAGCAGTGAAGGGACAGGGGGTTCACCCCTCCACTTT. The chain carries TRBV6-1 and TRBJ1-6; TRBD1 agrees at 10 bases. The CDR3 totals 14 residues. CDR1 MNHNS and CDR2 SASEGT come from the germline V gene. V was pared by 1 base and J by 9 bases, with 0 bases of the junction left unmatched.

The gene calls are TRBV19 and TRBJ1-6, with 7 bases identical to TRBD1. J was trimmed by 10 bases and V by 5 bases; bases with no gene match: 5. This CDR3 comprises 13 residues. Germline V CDR1 and CDR2: LNHDA, SQIVND (reference sequence). The CDR3 region has the DNA TGTGCCAGTAGTTATACAGGGGTCTCACCCCTCCACTTT. It encodes CASSYTGVSPLHF.

The chain uses TRBV5-1 and TRBJ1-2, with 8 bases identical to TRBD1. There are 14 residues in the CDR3. J lost 8 bases, V lost 2 bases, and 8 bases had no gene match. The germline V gene encodes CDR1 SGHRS and CDR2 YFSETQ. As DNA, the CDR3 is TGCGCCAGCAGCTTAACCCAGGGGGCGCAAGGCTACACCTTC. Translation: CASSLTQGAQGYTF.

The rearrangement links TRBV18 to TRBJ2-7; no clear D gene. CDR3 size: 13 residues. Germline-derived CDR1 and CDR2 are KGHSH and LQKENI. Trimming stripped 3 bases from V and 2 bases from J, with 8 bases between. The CDR3 region has the DNA TGTGCCAGCTCACCTGCTAAAGCCTACGAGCAGTACTTC. This encodes CASSPAKAYEQYF.

The chain combines TRBV13 with TRBJ2-7; 9 nucleotides match TRBD1. The length of the CDR3 is 13 residues. Germline CDR1 reads PRHDT; CDR2 reads FYEKMQ (reference sequence). With 6 bases clipped from V and 4 bases from J, the junction kept 4 bases outside the gene matches. CDR3 region: CASRQGAQYEQYF. DNA of the CDR3: TGTGCCAGCAGACAGGGGGCTCAGTACGAGCAGTACTTC.

This clone came up a few times. The rearrangement links TRBV5-6 to TRBJ1-2, with 8 bases identical to TRBD1. The V segment lost 2 bases and the J segment 13 bases; nucleotides outside the gene matches: 7. CDR1 and CDR2 from the germline V gene are SGHDT and YYEEEE. The CDR3 spans 12 residues. The CDR3: CASSLAGGAVTF. Here the CDR3 DNA reads TGTGCCAGCAGCTTAGCAGGGGGCGCCGTCACCTTC.

A remark on this clone: Other DNA sequences from this sample encode an identical CDR3 as well. The rearrangement links TRBV18 to TRBJ2-3; D not resolved. V was cut by 0 bases and J by 2 bases, with 9 bases left in between. This CDR3 has 15 residues. CDR1 and CDR2 from the germline V gene are KGHSH and LQKENI. CDR3 nucleotides: TGTGCCAGCTCACCACCGCCGGTTTCCACAGATACGCAGTATTTT. This codes for CASSPPPVSTDTQYF.

V gene TRBV9 combines with J gene TRBJ1-4; D may be TRBD1 (5 bases). Germline V gene data show CDR1 as SGDLS and CDR2 as YYNGEE. CDR3 length: 15 amino acids. The germline V and J ends were trimmed by 3 bases and 0 bases, with 9 bases remaining between them. Written as DNA, the CDR3 is TGTGCCAGCAGCGCTCAGGGCCCAACTAATGAAAAACTGTTTTTT. Translating it yields CASSAQGPTNEKLFF.

The V call is TRBV3-1 (or the pseudogene TRBV3-2), the J call TRBJ2-3; TRBD1 might be the D (6 bases). Trimming shortened V by 4 bases and J by 4 bases, and 9 bases separated the two germline ends. Germline V gene sequence: CDR1 LGHDT, CDR2 YNNKEL (reference sequence). The CDR3 is 13 amino acids. The CDR3 DNA reads as TGTGCCAGCAGCCCAGGGGTGGCAGATACGCAGTATTTT. Protein sequence: CASSPGVADTQYF.

The rearrangement joins TRBV27 to TRBJ1-2; no clear D. Trimming removed 6 bases at V and 5 bases at J, with 10 bases between. Germline values: CDR1 MNHEY, CDR2 SMNVEV (reference sequence). This CDR3 is 12 amino acids long. CDR3 sequence reads: CASRDWGYGYTF. CDR3 nucleotides: TGTGCCAGCAGGGACTGGGGATATGGCTACACCTTC.

This clone has a handful of counts. The sample contains more than one DNA sequence encoding this CDR3. The V call is TRBV9, the J call TRBJ1-6; TRBD1 is a possible D gene (5 bases). This CDR3 is built from 14 residues. The V end lost 2 bases, the J end lost 7 bases, and 10 bases lay between the germline ends. CDR1 SGDLS and CDR2 YYNGEE come from the germline V gene. CDR3 nucleotide sequence: TGTGCCAGCAGCGTCGGTCAGGGAAATTCACCCCTCCACTTT. It yields the protein CASSVGQGNSPLHF.

This clone appeared once. The CDR3 DNA reads TGTGCCAGCAGCTTGGGCTTGAGGGATAAACTATACGAGCAGTACTTC. Protein product: CASSLGLRDKLYEQYF. The gene calls are TRBV5-6 and TRBJ2-7; tentatively, D is TRBD2 (5 bases). CDR3 length: 16 residues. Germline CDR1 SGHDT, CDR2 YYEEEE. V was pared by 0 bases and J by 4 bases, with 17 bases between.

In its sample, this clone was seen a few times. The rearrangement uses TRBV10-3 and TRBJ1-2, with 10 bases fitting TRBD1. Germline trimming cut 5 bases from V and 5 bases from J; bases unmatched to any gene: 8. The CDR3 runs 15 residues. The V gene's germline CDR1 is ENHRY and CDR2 SYGVKD. The DNA of the CDR3 is TGTGCCATCAGTACAACCCCGGGACAGGGGTATGGCTACACCTTC. It yields the protein CAISTTPGQGYGYTF.

V usage is TRBV3-1 (or the pseudogene TRBV3-2) and J usage is TRBJ1-2; a weak D match, TRBD1 (6 bases). Germline V gives CDR1 LGHDT, CDR2 YNNKEL (reference sequence). The CDR3 extends over 14 amino acids. Trimming shortened V by 8 bases and J by 3 bases, and 16 bases separated the two germline ends. CDR3 bases: TGTGCCAGCGGGGAGCCGGGGGGCTACTATGGCTACACCTTC. Its translation: CASGEPGGYYGYTF.

The V gene is TRBV25-1, the J gene TRBJ1-2, with D perhaps matching TRBD1 (6 bases). Per the germline V gene, CDR1 is MGHDK and CDR2 is SYGVNS. Trimming removed 2 bases from V and 6 bases from J, with 7 bases in between. The CDR3 is 12 amino acids. The CDR3 sequence is CASSEGGNGYTF. For the CDR3, the DNA is TGTGCCAGCAGTGAAGGGGGCAATGGCTACACCTTC.

The chain couples TRBV30 to TRBJ2-3; TRBD2 matches at 8 bases. The germline gives CDR1 GTSNPN, CDR2 SVGIG (reference sequence). Unmatched junction bases numbered 4, after V lost 2 bases and J lost 3 bases. This CDR3 spans 14 amino acids. CDR3 sequence: CAWSPGLVTDTQYF. The DNA of the CDR3 is TGTGCCTGGAGTCCGGGACTAGTGACAGATACGCAGTATTTT.

The CDR3 here is CASSTQGGGTEAFF. The CDR3 coding sequence is TGTGCCAGCAGTACCCAGGGAGGAGGCACTGAAGCTTTCTTT. The gene calls are TRBV6-4 and TRBJ1-1; perhaps TRBD1 as D (5 bases). The V end lost 5 bases, the J end lost 4 bases, and 14 bases lay between the germline ends. Germline CDR1 MRHNA, CDR2 SNTAGT. The CDR3 is 14 residues long.

For this clone: Mismatch with germline at one junction end may stem from a read error. The chain links TRBV11-2 to TRBJ1-3; no clear D. The CDR3 covers 13 residues. Germline V gene lookup returns CDR1 SGHAT and CDR2 FQNNGV. The CDR3 DNA sequence: TGTGCCGGCAGGTCCGGGGCTGGAAACACCATATATTTT. Translated, it gives CAGRSGAGNTIYF.

This chain joins TRBV18 and TRBJ1-2, with D perhaps matching TRBD1 (6 bases). Germline V gene data show CDR1 as KGHSH and CDR2 as LQKENI. This CDR3 region has 15 residues. V lost 3 bases to trimming and J lost 8 bases, with 19 bases between them. CDR3 region: CASSPRETGTIGYTF. The DNA for the CDR3 is TGTGCCAGCTCACCGAGGGAAACAGGGACTATCGGCTACACCTTC.

This chain joins TRBV28 and TRBJ1-5; possibly TRBD1 for D (6 bases). Trimming stripped 3 bases from V and 0 bases from J, with 9 bases between. In germline, CDR1 is MDHEN, CDR2 SYDVKM. The CDR3 runs to 15 residues. For the CDR3, the DNA is TGTGCCAGCAGTTTCATACAGGGTAGCAATCAGCCCCAGCATTTT. Its protein is CASSFIQGSNQPQHF.

The chain combines TRBV10-2 with TRBJ1-2; 8 bases line up with TRBD1. The CDR3 consists of 13 residues. The V segment lost 6 bases and the J segment 6 bases; nucleotides outside the gene matches: 6. Germline V gene lookup returns CDR1 WSHSY and CDR2 SAAADI. The CDR3 DNA reads as TGCGCCAGCAGGGAGACAGGGGAAGATGGCTACACCTTC. It encodes CASRETGEDGYTF.

This chain uses TRBV19 with TRBJ1-1; D is undetermined. CDR1 is LNHDA and CDR2 is SQIVND in the germline V gene (reference sequence). CDR3 size: 14 residues. V dropped 1 base and J dropped 0 bases, with 6 bases sitting between them. The CDR3 is CASSIGAVNTEAFF. In nucleotides, the CDR3 is TGTGCCAGTAGTATAGGCGCCGTGAACACTGAAGCTTTCTTT.